A selection of T cell receptor beta chains follows, all from one sample in a study of glioma-infiltrating T cells. TCRdb redid the calling of the multiplex PCR reads with MiXCR, one entry per CDR3 protein. The repertoire holds under 200,000 distinct CDR3 sequences, approximately 40% seen once, with roughly 5.2% in the top ten. The specimen was glioma tissue, nonneoplastic brain tissue, or PBMCs (not recorded which). Receptors were obtained from a human donor with low-grade glioma or glioblastoma, undergoing nonglioma brain surgery, or in good health (not recorded which). The CDR3 runs from the conserved cysteine through the conserved F or W. Fields, in order: D gene, V gene, J gene, clone size, CDR3 protein, CDR3 DNA. The D gene is left open where the match is weak. Size values are once, few and many counts, or a class for expanded clones, and some rows have none.

TRBD1	TRBV28	TRBJ2-4	.	CASSKRQGDLNIQYF	TGTGCCAGCAGTAAAAGACAGGGGGACTTGAACATTCAGTACTTC
.	TRBV29-1	TRBJ2-5	.	CSVPRGGETQYF	TGCAGCGTACCTAGGGGCGGAGAGACCCAGTACTTC
.	TRBV20-1	TRBJ1-3	many	CSALRGGNSGNTIYF	TGCAGTGCTCTAAGAGGCGGTAACTCTGGAAACACCATATATTTT
TRBD1	TRBV19	TRBJ2-3	few	CASSTGGATDTQYF	TGTGCCAGTAGTACAGGGGGCGCGACAGATACGCAGTATTTT
.	TRBV6-1	TRBJ1-5	medium-sized	CASSEASNQPQHF	TGTGCCAGCAGTGAAGCATCTAATCAGCCCCAGCATTTT
.	TRBV20-1	TRBJ2-1	many	CSASRISSYNEQFF	TGCAGTGCTAGTCGGATTAGCTCCTACAATGAGCAGTTCTTC
TRBD2	TRBV14	TRBJ2-1	few	CASSSELSGSGPYNEQFF	TGTGCCAGCAGCAGCGAGCTAAGCGGGAGCGGCCCCTACAATGAGCAGTTCTTC
.	TRBV6-1	TRBJ2-7	.	CASRGSDSSTEQYF	TGTGCCAGCAGGGGGTCGGACAGTTCTACCGAGCAGTACTTC
.	TRBV11-2	TRBJ2-3	once	CASSPLTCADTQYF	TGTGCCAGCAGCCCCCTGACATGTGCAGATACGCAGTATTTT
.	TRBV7-2	TRBJ2-3	many	CASSSLYTQYF	TGTGCCAGCAGCTCGTTGTATACGCAGTATTTT
.	TRBV7-9	TRBJ1-6	.	CASSLDGHNSPLHF	TGTGCCAGCAGCTTGGACGGACATAATTCACCCCTCCACTTT
.	TRBV7-2	TRBJ2-1	.	CASSFGESSYNEQFF	TGTGCCAGCAGCTTTGGGGAGAGCTCCTACAATGAGCAGTTCTTC
TRBD1	TRBV28	TRBJ2-5	.	CASPGQGTFQETQYF	TGTGCCAGTCCGGGACAGGGCACATTCCAAGAGACCCAGTACTTC
TRBD2	TRBV7-9	TRBJ2-5	once	CAGSATTSGEETQYF	TGTGCCGGCAGCGCGACGACTAGCGGAGAAGAGACCCAGTACTTC
TRBD2	TRBV28	TRBJ2-7	many	CASTPGGREGLYEQYF	TGTGCCAGCACCCCGGGGGGACGGGAGGGCCTTTACGAGCAGTACTTC
.	TRBV19	TRBJ1-5	many	CASSIPTPRSNQPQHF	TGTGCCAGTAGTATACCGACGCCAAGGAGCAATCAGCCCCAGCATTTT
.	TRBV20-1	TRBJ2-1	.	CSARDFGSHEQFF	TGCAGTGCTAGAGATTTCGGTTCCCACGAGCAGTTCTTC
TRBD2	TRBV4-1	TRBJ2-3	once	CASRPLPSRAGGITDTQYF	TGCGCCAGCAGACCTCTCCCGTCGCGAGCGGGAGGGATCACAGATACGCAGTATTTT
TRBD1	TRBV20-1	TRBJ2-7	many	CSARDPGTAYEQYF	TGCAGTGCTAGAGATCCCGGGACAGCCTACGAGCAGTACTTC
TRBD1	TRBV24-1	TRBJ1-5	few	CATSPGQGNNQPQHF	TGTGCCACCAGCCCGGGACAGGGTAACAATCAGCCCCAGCATTTT
.	TRBV19	TRBJ1-3	many	CASSILGRSTGNTIYF	TGTGCCAGTAGTATCCTTGGGCGTTCGACTGGAAACACCATATATTTT
TRBD1	TRBV6-1	TRBJ2-5	once	CASRGTGVGEAQYF	TGTGCCAGCAGGGGGACAGGGGTAGGGGAGGCCCAGTACTTC
.	TRBV27	TRBJ1-1	many	CASSFRGAEAFF	TGTGCCAGCAGTTTTAGGGGGGCTGAAGCTTTCTTT
.	TRBV20-1	TRBJ2-7	many	CSAGPLGQPDSYEQYF	TGCAGTGCTGGTCCTCTGGGGCAGCCAGACTCCTACGAGCAGTACTTC
TRBD1	TRBV18	TRBJ2-7	.	CASSAGTAKTYEQYF	TGTGCCAGCTCAGCCGGGACAGCGAAAACCTACGAGCAGTACTTC
.	TRBV10-2	TRBJ1-6	many	CASKGVAGNSPLHF	TGCGCCAGCAAGGGGGTGGCTGGGAATTCACCCCTCCACTTT
TRBD1	TRBV9	TRBJ2-1	.	CASSVEDRTYNEQFF	TGTGCCAGCAGCGTAGAGGACAGGACCTACAATGAGCAGTTCTTC
TRBD1	TRBV28	TRBJ1-3	many	CASRHGTGVENTIYF	TGTGCCAGCAGACATGGGACAGGGGTAGAAAACACCATATATTTT
.	TRBV5-1	TRBJ2-2	few	CASSLEGIGELFF	TGCGCCAGCAGCTTGGAAGGGATCGGGGAGCTGTTTTTT
.	TRBV20-1	TRBJ2-5	.	CSAISTDQETKYF	TGCAGTGCTATCTCGACAGACCAAGAGACCAAGTACTTC
.	TRBV28	TRBJ1-1	many	CASSLRKLGNTEAFF	TGTGCCAGCAGTTTGAGGAAACTGGGTAACACTGAAGCTTTCTTT
.	TRBV3-1	TRBJ1-6	few	CASSPQVGSSPLHF	TGTGCCAGCAGCCCCCAGGTTGGGTCTTCACCCCTCCACTTT